This T cell receptor beta chain was sequenced for a study of T cells after somatic rescue of genetic block (dated by TCRdb to 2020 to 2021). Regarding the study in general: The study assessed how robust, over the long term, a T-cell system was when the system had developed through somatic rescue of a genetic block in T-cell development.

Note on this clone: No antigen is known for it. The input lacks base qualities; no much larger clone sits a single base away.

Library creation used the immunoSEQ multiplex PCR assay. The table was pulled from immuneACCESS by TCRdb, which kept in-frame rearrangements only. Such tables lose some clones; where checked, under half of the loss comes from unresolved V genes, and the rest has no known cause. The sample profile shows under 15,000 clones; over 60% of them were found once. Of the sample, roughly a fifth falls within the top ten clones. Input material: peripheral blood mononuclear cells (PBMCs). This TCR came from a boy aged 10-17 years.

The DNA sequence reads TGTGCCAGCAGTTGGGGTCGGGGACGGGATACCTACGAGCAGTACTTC. Its protein reads: CASSWGRGRDTYEQYF. This chain joins TRBV27 to TRBJ2-7; the D gene could be either TRBD1 or TRBD2, each agreeing at 5 bases. The CDR1 and CDR2 encoded by the germline V gene (reference sequence) are MNHEY and SMNVEV. The CDR3 starts with the cysteine, ends with the phenylalanine, and has 16 residues. Only the CDR3 region is kept as DNA, spanning 48 bases read in frame from base 1. V gives up 4 bases and J gives up 2 bases, and the segment between their germline ends measures 18 bases.